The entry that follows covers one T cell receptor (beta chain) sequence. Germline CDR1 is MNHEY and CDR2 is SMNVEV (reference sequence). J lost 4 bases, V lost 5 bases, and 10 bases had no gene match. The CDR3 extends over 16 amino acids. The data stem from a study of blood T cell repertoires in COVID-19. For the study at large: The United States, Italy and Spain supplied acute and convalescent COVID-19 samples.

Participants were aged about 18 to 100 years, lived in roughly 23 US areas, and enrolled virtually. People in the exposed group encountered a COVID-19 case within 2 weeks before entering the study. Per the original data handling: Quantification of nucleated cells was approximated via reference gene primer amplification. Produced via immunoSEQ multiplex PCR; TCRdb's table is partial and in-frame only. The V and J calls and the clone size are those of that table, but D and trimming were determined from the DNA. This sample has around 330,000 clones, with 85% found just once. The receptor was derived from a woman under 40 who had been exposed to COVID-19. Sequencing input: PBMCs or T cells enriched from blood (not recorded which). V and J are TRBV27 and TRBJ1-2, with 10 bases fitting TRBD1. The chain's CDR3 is CASSGAGQGTSYGYTF. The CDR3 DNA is TGTGCCAGCAGTGGAGCGGGACAGGGGACGAGCTATGGCTACACCTTC.